The rows below give T cell receptor beta chains drawn from one sample of a study of CD8 T cells in Susac syndrome. TCRdb ran MiXCR on the immunoSEQ multiplex PCR reads and lists one entry per CDR3 protein. The table shows 160,000 or so distinct CDR3 sequences, with about 95% occurring only once. The specimen sequenced was CD8+ T cells from PBMCs. The receptors derive from a human donor with multiple sclerosis. Both conserved end residues are part of each CDR3. The order of the fields is V gene, clone size, D gene, J gene, CDR3 protein, CDR3 DNA. The D gene is left open where the match is weak. Size is omitted from some rows. Given values are once, few, many or a class for expanded clones.

V gene: TRBV6-5; clone size: once; D gene: -; J gene: TRBJ1-6; CDR3 protein: CASADSFVLHF; CDR3 DNA: TGTGCCAGCGCGGACAGCTTTGTCCTCCACTTT
V gene: TRBV25-1; clone size: -; D gene: -; J gene: TRBJ1-1; CDR3 protein: CASIQGTEAFF; CDR3 DNA: TGTGCCAGCATACAGGGCACTGAAGCTTTCTTT
V gene: TRBV29-1; clone size: few; D gene: -; J gene: TRBJ2-1; CDR3 protein: CSARGGYVQFF; CDR3 DNA: TGCAGCGCCAGAGGTGGCTACGTGCAGTTCTTC
V gene: TRBV29-1; clone size: -; D gene: -; J gene: TRBJ2-7; CDR3 protein: CSVTTGHDYEQYF; CDR3 DNA: TGCAGCGTAACTACAGGGCATGACTACGAGCAGTACTTC
V gene: TRBV3-1; clone size: -; D gene: -; J gene: TRBJ1-5; CDR3 protein: CASSQEPGANQPQHF; CDR3 DNA: TGTGCCAGCAGCCAAGAACCGGGCGCCAATCAGCCCCAGCATTTT
V gene: TRBV9; clone size: -; D gene: -; J gene: TRBJ1-4; CDR3 protein: CASSEGGDGEKLFF; CDR3 DNA: TGTGCCAGCAGCGAGGGAGGAGATGGTGAAAAACTGTTTTTT
V gene: TRBV13; clone size: -; D gene: -; J gene: TRBJ2-7; CDR3 protein: CASSNTGAPYEQYF; CDR3 DNA: TGTGCCAGCAGCAACACAGGTGCCCCCTACGAGCAGTACTTC
V gene: TRBV29-1; clone size: -; D gene: TRBD1; J gene: TRBJ2-7; CDR3 protein: CSVLETGKNEQYF; CDR3 DNA: TGCAGCGTGTTGGAGACAGGGAAGAACGAGCAGTACTTC
V gene: TRBV27; clone size: -; D gene: TRBD2; J gene: TRBJ2-1; CDR3 protein: CASRRRPSGDNEQFF; CDR3 DNA: TGTGCCAGCCGTCGTCGGCCTAGCGGGGACAATGAGCAGTTCTTC
V gene: TRBV6-5; clone size: -; D gene: TRBD2; J gene: TRBJ2-1; CDR3 protein: CASRALAGSYNEQFF; CDR3 DNA: TGTGCCAGCAGAGCTCTAGCGGGGTCGTACAATGAGCAGTTCTTC
V gene: TRBV30; clone size: -; D gene: TRBD1; J gene: TRBJ1-3; CDR3 protein: CAWGLPDRGTDTIYF; CDR3 DNA: TGTGCCTGGGGATTGCCGGACAGGGGGACGGACACCATATATTTT
V gene: TRBV2; clone size: once; D gene: -; J gene: TRBJ1-5; CDR3 protein: CASSDVQNNQPQHF; CDR3 DNA: TGTGCCAGCAGTGACGTGCAGAACAATCAGCCCCAGCATTTT
V gene: TRBV15; clone size: -; D gene: TRBD2; J gene: TRBJ2-3; CDR3 protein: CATSRVPSGGTDTQYF; CDR3 DNA: TGTGCCACCAGCAGAGTACCCAGCGGGGGCACAGATACGCAGTATTTT
V gene: TRBV29-1; clone size: once; D gene: TRBD2; J gene: TRBJ2-3; CDR3 protein: CSVPTPLAGDTQYF; CDR3 DNA: TGCAGCGTTCCAACCCCCCTAGCGGGAGATACGCAGTATTTT
V gene: TRBV27; clone size: -; D gene: -; J gene: TRBJ1-6; CDR3 protein: CASSFPSGPLHF; CDR3 DNA: TGTGCCAGCAGTTTCCCCTCGGGACCCCTCCACTTT
V gene: TRBV20-1; clone size: -; D gene: TRBD2; J gene: TRBJ2-3; CDR3 protein: CSARVYGGALETDTQYF; CDR3 DNA: TGCAGTGCTAGGGTATACGGGGGGGCTCTAGAGACAGATACGCAGTATTTT
V gene: TRBV13; clone size: -; D gene: -; J gene: TRBJ2-1; CDR3 protein: CASSSRGHGYNEQFF; CDR3 DNA: TGTGCCAGCAGCTCCCGGGGCCATGGGTACAATGAGCAGTTCTTC
V gene: TRBV12-3/TRBV12-4; clone size: -; D gene: -; J gene: TRBJ1-4; CDR3 protein: CASSPREGGSVKLFF; CDR3 DNA: TGTGCCAGCAGTCCGCGGGAGGGTGGTTCTGTAAAACTGTTTTTT
V gene: TRBV12-3/TRBV12-4; clone size: -; D gene: TRBD2; J gene: TRBJ2-5; CDR3 protein: CASNLSGGAGETQYF; CDR3 DNA: TGTGCCAGCAATCTTAGCGGGGGGGCCGGTGAGACCCAGTACTTC
V gene: TRBV5-1; clone size: -; D gene: -; J gene: TRBJ1-1; CDR3 protein: CASSLISANTEAFF; CDR3 DNA: TGCGCCAGCAGCTTAATCTCAGCGAACACTGAAGCTTTCTTT
V gene: TRBV30; clone size: once; D gene: -; J gene: TRBJ1-2; CDR3 protein: CAWSVQYRDYGYTF; CDR3 DNA: TGTGCCTGGAGTGTACAGTACAGAGATTATGGCTACACCTTC
V gene: TRBV18; clone size: few; D gene: -; J gene: TRBJ2-1; CDR3 protein: CASSQGNEQFF; CDR3 DNA: TGTGCCAGCTCACAGGGGAATGAGCAGTTCTTC
V gene: TRBV6-1; clone size: -; D gene: TRBD1; J gene: TRBJ1-2; CDR3 protein: CASTQKGQRYGYTF; CDR3 DNA: TGTGCCAGCACCCAAAAGGGACAGCGGTATGGCTACACCTTC
V gene: TRBV7-9; clone size: -; D gene: TRBD1; J gene: TRBJ2-3; CDR3 protein: CASSLAGTGSTDTQYF; CDR3 DNA: TGTGCCAGCAGCTTAGCCGGGACAGGGAGCACAGATACGCAGTATTTT
V gene: TRBV20-1; clone size: -; D gene: -; J gene: TRBJ1-2; CDR3 protein: CSANKWDVNYGYTF; CDR3 DNA: TGCAGTGCTAATAAGTGGGACGTGAACTATGGCTACACCTTC
V gene: TRBV29-1; clone size: -; D gene: TRBD2; J gene: TRBJ2-5; CDR3 protein: CSVEDGRGGTQETQYF; CDR3 DNA: TGCAGCGTTGAAGACGGGCGCGGGGGGACCCAAGAGACCCAGTACTTC
V gene: TRBV3-1; clone size: -; D gene: TRBD2; J gene: TRBJ2-1; CDR3 protein: CASSQVVAGEQFF; CDR3 DNA: TGTGCCAGCAGCCAAGTAGTAGCGGGGGAGCAGTTCTTC
V gene: TRBV27; clone size: -; D gene: -; J gene: TRBJ2-1; CDR3 protein: CASSQGGPTSYNEQFF; CDR3 DNA: TGTGCCAGCAGCCAGGGGGGGCCCACGTCCTACAATGAGCAGTTCTTC
V gene: TRBV20-1; clone size: -; D gene: TRBD2; J gene: TRBJ2-5; CDR3 protein: CSAVLAGSLWETQYF; CDR3 DNA: TGCAGTGCTGTTCTAGCGGGGTCCCTATGGGAGACCCAGTACTTC
V gene: TRBV12-3/TRBV12-4; clone size: once; D gene: -; J gene: TRBJ1-5; CDR3 protein: CASSPVRQPQHF; CDR3 DNA: TGTGCCAGCAGTCCGGTTCGACAGCCCCAGCATTTT
V gene: TRBV9; clone size: -; D gene: -; J gene: TRBJ2-1; CDR3 protein: CASSVNSYNEQFF; CDR3 DNA: TGTGCCAGCAGCGTTAACTCCTACAATGAGCAGTTCTTC
V gene: TRBV7-2; clone size: -; D gene: -; J gene: TRBJ2-7; CDR3 protein: CASSLDRTTRHF; CDR3 DNA: TGTGCCAGCAGCTTAGATCGTACGACTAGGCACTTC
V gene: TRBV5-1; clone size: -; D gene: -; J gene: TRBJ1-6; CDR3 protein: CASSSTGLDNSPLHF; CDR3 DNA: TGCGCCAGCAGCTCAACAGGGTTGGATAATTCACCCCTCCACTTT
V gene: TRBV27; clone size: once; D gene: -; J gene: TRBJ1-1; CDR3 protein: CASSFTWDTEAFF; CDR3 DNA: TGTGCCAGCAGTTTTACTTGGGACACTGAAGCTTTCTTT
V gene: TRBV15; clone size: -; D gene: TRBD1; J gene: TRBJ2-1; CDR3 protein: CATSSTPGQGSRVQFF; CDR3 DNA: TGTGCCACCAGCAGTACTCCGGGACAGGGTTCGCGAGTGCAGTTCTTC
V gene: TRBV9; clone size: -; D gene: -; J gene: TRBJ2-3; CDR3 protein: CASSPHRVSSTDTQYF; CDR3 DNA: TGTGCCAGCAGCCCCCACAGGGTTTCTAGCACAGATACGCAGTATTTT
V gene: TRBV4-1; clone size: -; D gene: TRBD1; J gene: TRBJ2-7; CDR3 protein: CASSQVEQGAYEQYF; CDR3 DNA: TGCGCCAGCAGCCAAGTAGAACAGGGGGCCTACGAGCAGTACTTC
V gene: TRBV29-1; clone size: once; D gene: -; J gene: TRBJ1-2; CDR3 protein: CSAEVPNYGYTF; CDR3 DNA: TGCAGCGCCGAAGTCCCTAACTATGGCTACACCTTC
V gene: TRBV7-2; clone size: -; D gene: -; J gene: TRBJ2-5; CDR3 protein: CASTPPSGPSDQETQYF; CDR3 DNA: TGTGCCAGCACCCCACCGTCAGGGCCTAGTGATCAAGAGACCCAGTACTTC
V gene: TRBV27; clone size: few; D gene: TRBD2; J gene: TRBJ2-5; CDR3 protein: CASSFGGQETQYF; CDR3 DNA: TGTGCCAGCAGTTTCGGGGGGCAAGAGACCCAGTACTTC
V gene: TRBV2; clone size: -; D gene: -; J gene: TRBJ1-2; CDR3 protein: CASSTRDTQRPDYGYTF; CDR3 DNA: TGTGCCAGCAGCACGCGGGACACCCAACGCCCTGACTATGGCTACACCTTC
V gene: TRBV27; clone size: -; D gene: -; J gene: TRBJ1-5; CDR3 protein: CASSFFGGRSNQPQHF; CDR3 DNA: TGTGCCAGCAGTTTTTTTGGGGGAAGGAGCAATCAGCCCCAGCATTTT
V gene: TRBV20-1; clone size: -; D gene: -; J gene: TRBJ1-2; CDR3 protein: CSAREHNRDDSYGYTF; CDR3 DNA: TGCAGTGCTAGGGAACACAACCGGGACGACTCCTATGGCTACACCTTC
V gene: TRBV15; clone size: once; D gene: TRBD1; J gene: TRBJ1-1; CDR3 protein: CATSRDRLQGDTEAFF; CDR3 DNA: TGTGCCACCAGCAGAGATCGACTACAGGGGGACACTGAAGCTTTCTTT
V gene: TRBV4-1; clone size: -; D gene: -; J gene: TRBJ2-1; CDR3 protein: CASSPEGEPYNEQFF; CDR3 DNA: TGCGCCAGCAGCCCGGAGGGAGAACCCTACAATGAGCAGTTCTTC